The clone carrying this TCR beta chain was seen more than once but under ten times. Its antigen is not known. TCRdb itself ran the RT-PCR reads through MiXCR, one entry per CDR3 protein. The sample shows about 620,000 distinct CDR3 sequences, about 11% of them seen only once. The data are from a study of response to subunit inactivated influenza vaccine. General study findings and limits: A suggestion made by the authors is that each seasonal influenza vaccination recruits few new T cells.

This CDR3 has 21 amino acids. In germline, CDR1 is MNHEY, CDR2 SVGEGT. The V gene end was trimmed by 6 bases and the J gene end by 0 bases; junction bases not matched to a gene: 15. Sequenced material: PBMCs from blood, taken on the day of vaccination. This chain connects TRBV6-2 or TRBV6-3 to TRBJ2-1, with 15 nucleotides matching TRBD2. The clonotype comes from a man in his fifties or sixties who received an inactivated influenza vaccine. CDR3 DNA sequence: TGTGCCAGCAGAACCATAGGACTAGCGGGAGGGCCCTGGCGCTCCTACAATGAGCAGTTCTTC. This sequence encodes CASRTIGLAGGPWRSYNEQFF.